The 8 T cell receptor beta chains below all came from one sample that was sequenced in a study of control samples from healthy donors and cancer patients. Libraries were prepared by immunoSEQ multiplex PCR; TCRdb keeps only in-frame clonotypes and omits some of them. The table includes some 220,000 clones, roughly 94% detected once. The sample consisted of blood. The receptor source for this set is a man aged 45 to 65 in good health.

This rearrangement joins TRBV30 to TRBJ1-2, with 7 bases matching TRBD1. Germline V CDR1 and CDR2: GTSNPN, SVGIG (reference sequence). The CDR3 has 13 amino acids. Trimming cost V 2 bases and J 6 bases; bases outside gene matches: 6. CDR3 bases: TGTGCCTGGAGTCCACAGGGGAACCATGGCTACACCTTC. It is translated as CAWSPQGNHGYTF.

This CDR3 reads CASSLEGVSPLHF. In DNA, the CDR3 is TGCGCCAGCAGCTTGGAGGGGGTTTCACCCCTCCACTTT. The genes are TRBV5-1 and TRBJ1-6; maybe TRBD1 (6 bases). V shed 0 bases and J shed 9 bases, with 7 bases lying between them. This CDR3 is 13 amino acids long. CDR1 and CDR2 (germline): SGHRS, YFSETQ.

This chain connects TRBV9 to TRBJ1-2, with D perhaps matching TRBD1 (6 bases). V was clipped by 0 bases and J by 1 base, with 16 bases between them. Per germline, CDR1 SGDLS and CDR2 YYNGEE. The CDR3 consists of 17 residues. This chain's CDR3 is CASSVAGNRANNYGYTF. The DNA of the CDR3 is TGTGCCAGCAGCGTAGCTGGGAACAGGGCTAATAACTATGGCTACACCTTC.

This sequence joins TRBV10-1 and TRBJ1-4, with 10 bases lining up with TRBD1. The germline V gene encodes CDR1 WNHNN and CDR2 SYGVQD (reference sequence). This CDR3 is built from 14 residues. With V trimmed by 6 bases and J by 8 bases, 6 bases remained unmatched. The CDR3 is CASRSGTGDEKLFF. CDR3 DNA sequence: TGCGCCAGCAGATCCGGGACAGGGGACGAAAAACTGTTTTTT.

The count of this clone is one. The chain carries TRBV12-3 or TRBV12-4 and TRBJ1-5, with D hard to call. CDR3 size: 13 residues. Deletions cut 2 bases from V and 11 bases from J, with 13 bases between. CDR3 sequence (DNA): TGTGCCAGCAGTTTACAGACGTCCTCGTCCCAGCATTTT. It is translated as CASSLQTSSSQHF.

This clone has only a few counts. The chain recombines TRBV4-1 with TRBJ1-3; D is unresolved. Germline lookup yields CDR1 MGHRA and CDR2 YSYEKL. The CDR3 sequence is 16 residues long. Trimming shortened V by 4 bases and J by 0 bases, and 13 bases separated the two germline ends. The DNA of the CDR3 is TGCGCCAGCAGCCCGATCGACCTAACCTCTGGAAACACCATATATTTT. Protein: CASSPIDLTSGNTIYF.

The chain joins TRBV21-1 to TRBJ1-4; TRBD1 was called by the table and not checked on the DNA. TRBV21-1 represents a pseudogene. The CDR3 runs 17 residues. This CDR3 is CASSVRDSYFFNEKLFF. The CDR3 DNA follows: TGTGCCAGCAGCGTCCGGGACAGCTACTTTTTTAATGAAAAACTGTTTTTT.

The V and J genes are TRBV6-5 and TRBJ1-3; D is unclear. CDR1 is MNHEY and CDR2 is SVGAGI in the germline V gene. Trimming stripped 2 bases from V and 1 base from J, with 6 bases between. The CDR3 covers 14 residues. The chain's CDR3 is CASSYDQSGNTIYF. The CDR3 DNA sequence: TGTGCCAGCAGTTACGACCAGTCTGGAAACACCATATATTTT.